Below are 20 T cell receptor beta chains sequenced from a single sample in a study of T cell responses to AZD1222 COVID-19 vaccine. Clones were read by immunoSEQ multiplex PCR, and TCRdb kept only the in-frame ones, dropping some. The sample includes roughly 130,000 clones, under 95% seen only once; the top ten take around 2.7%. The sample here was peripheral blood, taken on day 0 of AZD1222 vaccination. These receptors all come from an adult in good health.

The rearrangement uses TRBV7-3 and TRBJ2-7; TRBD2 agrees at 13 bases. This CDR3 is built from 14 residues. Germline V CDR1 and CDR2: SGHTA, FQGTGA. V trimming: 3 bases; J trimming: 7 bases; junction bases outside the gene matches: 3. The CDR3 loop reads CASSLGLAGQEQYF. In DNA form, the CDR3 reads TGTGCCAGCAGCTTGGGACTAGCGGGACAAGAGCAGTACTTC.

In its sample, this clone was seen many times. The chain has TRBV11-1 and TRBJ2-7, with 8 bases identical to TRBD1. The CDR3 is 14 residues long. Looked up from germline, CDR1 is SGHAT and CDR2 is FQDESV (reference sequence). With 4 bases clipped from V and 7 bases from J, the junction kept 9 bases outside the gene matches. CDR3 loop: CASSSRDRGEEQYF. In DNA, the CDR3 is TGTGCCAGCAGCTCACGCGACAGGGGTGAGGAGCAGTACTTC.

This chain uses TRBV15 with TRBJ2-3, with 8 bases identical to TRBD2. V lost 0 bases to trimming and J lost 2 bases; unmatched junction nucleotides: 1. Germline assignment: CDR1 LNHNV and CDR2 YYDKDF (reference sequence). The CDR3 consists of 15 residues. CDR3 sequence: CATSRDGGATDTQYF. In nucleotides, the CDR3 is TGTGCCACCAGCAGAGACGGGGGGGCCACAGATACGCAGTATTTT. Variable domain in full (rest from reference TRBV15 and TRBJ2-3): DAMVIQNPRYQVTQFGKPVTLSCSQTLNHNVMYWYQQKSSQAPKLLFHYYDKDFNNEADTPDNFQSRRPNTSFCFLDIRSPGLGDTAMYLCATSRDGGATDTQYFGPGTRLTVL.

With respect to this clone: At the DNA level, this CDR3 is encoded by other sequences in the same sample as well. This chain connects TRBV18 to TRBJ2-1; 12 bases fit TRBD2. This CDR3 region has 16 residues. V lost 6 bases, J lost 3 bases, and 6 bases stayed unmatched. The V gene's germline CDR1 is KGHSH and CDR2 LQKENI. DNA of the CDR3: TGTGCCAGCTCGCCGGGACTAGCGGGTAACTACAATGAGCAGTTCTTC. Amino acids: CASSPGLAGNYNEQFF. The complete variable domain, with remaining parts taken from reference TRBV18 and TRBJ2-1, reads NAGVMQNPRHLVRRRGQEARLRCSPMKGHSHVYWYRQLPEEGLKFMVYLQKENIIDESGMPKERFSAEFPKEGPSILRIQQVVRGDSAAYFCASSPGLAGNYNEQFFGPGTRLTVL.

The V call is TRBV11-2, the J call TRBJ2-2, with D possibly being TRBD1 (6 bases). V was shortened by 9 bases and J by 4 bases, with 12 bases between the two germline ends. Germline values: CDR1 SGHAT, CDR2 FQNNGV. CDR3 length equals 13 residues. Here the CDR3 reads CASYTGFTGELFF. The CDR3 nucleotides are TGTGCCAGTTATACAGGGTTCACCGGGGAGCTGTTTTTT.

DNA for the CDR3: TGTGCCAGCAGTTCAGGGAATCATGGCTACACCTTC. It yields the protein CASSSGNHGYTF. The V call is TRBV6-5, the J call TRBJ1-2, with a tentative D call TRBD1 (5 bases). The CDR3 is made up of 12 amino acids. CDR1 is MNHEY and CDR2 is SVGAGI in the germline V gene. Trimming left V 4 bases short and J 6 bases short, with 9 bases between.

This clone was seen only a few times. CDR3 residues: CASRFQGAGTEAFF. CDR3 DNA sequence: TGTGCCAGCAGATTTCAGGGGGCTGGTACTGAAGCTTTCTTT. The rearrangement links TRBV2 to TRBJ1-1; 8 bases agree with TRBD1. CDR1 is SNHLY, CDR2 FYNNEI, per germline. Unmatched junction bases numbered 8, after V lost 6 bases and J lost 5 bases. CDR3 length equals 14 residues.

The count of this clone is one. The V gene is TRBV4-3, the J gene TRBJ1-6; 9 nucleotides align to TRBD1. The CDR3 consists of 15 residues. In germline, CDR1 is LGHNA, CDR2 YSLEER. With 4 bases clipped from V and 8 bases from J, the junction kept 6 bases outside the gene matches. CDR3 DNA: TGCGCCAGCAGCCGGAAGGGACAGGGCGATTCACCCCTCCACTTT. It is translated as CASSRKGQGDSPLHF.

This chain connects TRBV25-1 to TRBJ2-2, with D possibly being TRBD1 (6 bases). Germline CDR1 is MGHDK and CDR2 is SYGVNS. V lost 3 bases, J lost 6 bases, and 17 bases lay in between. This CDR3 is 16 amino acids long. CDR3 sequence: CASSDHRVGTAGELFF. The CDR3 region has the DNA TGTGCCAGCAGTGATCACAGGGTGGGAACAGCCGGGGAGCTGTTTTTT. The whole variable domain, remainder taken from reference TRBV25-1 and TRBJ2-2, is EADIYQTPRYLVIGTGKKITLECSQTMGHDKMYWYQQDPGMELHLIHYSYGVNSTEKGDLSSESTVSRIRTEHFPLTLESARPSHTSQYLCASSDHRVGTAGELFFGEGSRLTVL.

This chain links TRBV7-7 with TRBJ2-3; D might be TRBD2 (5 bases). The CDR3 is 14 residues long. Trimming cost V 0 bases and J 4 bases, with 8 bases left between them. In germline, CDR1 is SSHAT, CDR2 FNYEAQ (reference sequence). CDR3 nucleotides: TGTGCCAGCAGCTTAGCTCGGGGATCAGATACGCAGTATTTT. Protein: CASSLARGSDTQYF.

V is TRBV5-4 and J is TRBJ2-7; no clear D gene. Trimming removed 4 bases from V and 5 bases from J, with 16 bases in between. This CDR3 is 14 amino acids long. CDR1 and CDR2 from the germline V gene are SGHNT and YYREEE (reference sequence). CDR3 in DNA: TGTGCCAGCAGCGCGGTGGGAAAAGGGAACGAGCAGTACTTC. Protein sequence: CASSAVGKGNEQYF.

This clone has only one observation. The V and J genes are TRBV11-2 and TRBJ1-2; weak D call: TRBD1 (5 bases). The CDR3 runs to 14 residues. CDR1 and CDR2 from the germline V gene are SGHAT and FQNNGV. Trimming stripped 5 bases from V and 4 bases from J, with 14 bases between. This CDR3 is CASSLQDSSYGYTF. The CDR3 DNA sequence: TGTGCCAGCAGCCTACAGGATTCCAGCTATGGCTACACCTTC.

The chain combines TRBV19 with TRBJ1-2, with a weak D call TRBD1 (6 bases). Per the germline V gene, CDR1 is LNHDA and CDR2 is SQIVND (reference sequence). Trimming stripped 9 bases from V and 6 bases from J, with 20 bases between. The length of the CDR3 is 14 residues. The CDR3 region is CASRRGGLGDGYTF. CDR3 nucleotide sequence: TGTGCCAGCCGAAGAGGGGGATTGGGTGATGGCTACACCTTC.

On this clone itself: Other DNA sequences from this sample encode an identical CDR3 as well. CDR3 region: CASSLLTVNTEAFF. In DNA, the CDR3 is TGTGCCAGCAGCTTACTGACAGTGAACACTGAAGCTTTCTTT. The V call is TRBV5-6, the J call TRBJ1-1; D possibly corresponds to TRBD1 (5 bases). Trimming removed 2 bases from V and 0 bases from J, with 8 bases in between. Germline values: CDR1 SGHDT, CDR2 YYEEEE. CDR3 length: 14 amino acids.

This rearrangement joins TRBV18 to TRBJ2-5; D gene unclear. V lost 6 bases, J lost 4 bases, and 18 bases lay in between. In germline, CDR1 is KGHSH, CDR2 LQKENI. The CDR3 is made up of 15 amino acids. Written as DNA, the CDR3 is TGTGCCAGCTCGCCGCCCGTAGGGAATGCAGAGACCCAGTACTTC. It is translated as CASSPPVGNAETQYF.

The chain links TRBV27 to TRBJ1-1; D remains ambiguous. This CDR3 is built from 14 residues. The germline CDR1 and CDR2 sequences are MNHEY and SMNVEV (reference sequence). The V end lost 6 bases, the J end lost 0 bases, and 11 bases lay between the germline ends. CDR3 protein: CASRDGRMNTEAFF. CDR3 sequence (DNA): TGTGCCAGCAGGGATGGACGGATGAACACTGAAGCTTTCTTT.

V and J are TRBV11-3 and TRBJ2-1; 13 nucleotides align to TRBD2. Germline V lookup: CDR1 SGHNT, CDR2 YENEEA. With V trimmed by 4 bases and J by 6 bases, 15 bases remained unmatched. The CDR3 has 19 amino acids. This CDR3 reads CASSSRTSGSFLPPNEQFF. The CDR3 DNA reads TGTGCCAGCAGCTCACGGACTAGCGGGAGCTTTCTTCCCCCCAATGAGCAGTTCTTC.

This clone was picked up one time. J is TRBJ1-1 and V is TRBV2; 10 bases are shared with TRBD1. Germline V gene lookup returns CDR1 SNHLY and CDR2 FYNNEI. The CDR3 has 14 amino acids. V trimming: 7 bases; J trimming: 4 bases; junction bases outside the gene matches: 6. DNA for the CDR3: TGTGCCAGCACCTCCGGGACAGGGGTCACTGAAGCTTTCTTT. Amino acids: CASTSGTGVTEAFF.

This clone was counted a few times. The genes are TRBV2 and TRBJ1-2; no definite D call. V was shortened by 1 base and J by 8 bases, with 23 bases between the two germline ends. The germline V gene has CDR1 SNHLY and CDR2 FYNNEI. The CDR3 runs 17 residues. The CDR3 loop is CASSEVGGADPSSGYTF. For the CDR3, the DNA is TGTGCCAGCAGTGAAGTTGGAGGCGCGGACCCTAGTTCAGGCTACACCTTC.

DNA for the CDR3: TGTGCCAGCTCACGTACAGGGGACGAGCAGTACTTC. It translates to CASSRTGDEQYF. The chain employs TRBV18 and TRBJ2-7; 7 bases agree with TRBD1. CDR3 length: 12 residues. Germline V CDR1 and CDR2: KGHSH, LQKENI. V was clipped by 4 bases and J by 5 bases; unmatched bases: 2.